The 20 T cell receptor beta chains reported below all come from one sample, sequenced in a study of blood T cell repertoires in COVID-19. Generated by immunoSEQ multiplex PCR, the TCRdb table keeps only in-frame clones and is missing some. This table holds about 210,000 clones, 70% to 85% found once. Sequenced material: peripheral blood. Receptor source: a man in his forties or fifties who had recovered from COVID-19.

This clone came up a few times. V and J are TRBV7-8 and TRBJ1-1, with D perhaps matching TRBD1 (5 bases). Germline V gene sequence: CDR1 SGHVS, CDR2 FQNEAQ. The V and J ends lost 4 bases and 0 bases respectively, with 9 bases between them. This CDR3 has 14 amino acids. The CDR3 sequence is CASSSRAMNTEAFF. The CDR3 coding sequence is TGTGCCAGCAGCTCCAGGGCCATGAACACTGAAGCTTTCTTT.

V usage is TRBV18 and J usage is TRBJ1-1, with 9 bases fitting TRBD1. This CDR3 comprises 16 residues. V was pared by 5 bases and J by 3 bases, with 10 bases of the junction left unmatched. Germline V gene lookup returns CDR1 KGHSH and CDR2 LQKENI. The CDR3, as DNA: TGTGCCAGCTCAGCGTTGGGACAGGGTACAGACACTGAAGCTTTCTTT. Protein product: CASSALGQGTDTEAFF.

The chain combines TRBV3-1 (or the pseudogene TRBV3-2) with TRBJ1-5; D is ambiguous. Germline CDR1 LGHDT, CDR2 YNNKEL (reference sequence). The V end lost 0 bases, the J end lost 5 bases, and 8 bases lay between the germline ends. The CDR3 has 14 amino acids. This CDR3 reads CASSQELRYQPQHF. Here the CDR3 DNA reads TGTGCCAGCAGCCAAGAGTTGCGTTATCAGCCCCAGCATTTT.

This chain uses TRBV7-9 with TRBJ1-2; weak D call: TRBD1 (5 bases). Germline loops: CDR1 SEHNR, CDR2 FQNEAQ (reference sequence). Trimming removed 1 base from V and 8 bases from J, with 14 bases in between. This CDR3 contains 14 residues. Here the CDR3 DNA reads TGTGCCAGCAGCTTAGGGACATTCCTTGGGGGCTACACCTTC. Protein: CASSLGTFLGGYTF.

CDR3: CASSFGNYGYTF. CDR3 DNA sequence: TGTGCCAGCAGTTTCGGTAACTATGGCTACACCTTC. The chain is built from TRBV12-3 or TRBV12-4 and TRBJ1-2; no clear D gene. The V end was cut by 3 bases, the J end by 1 base, with 3 bases between. This CDR3 has 12 amino acids.

The chain is built from TRBV20-1 and TRBJ1-2; weak D call: TRBD1 (6 bases). In germline, CDR1 is DFQATT, CDR2 SNEGSKA (reference sequence). The CDR3 contains 16 residues. The V gene lost 3 bases and the J gene lost 0 bases, with 17 bases spanning the gap. Here the CDR3 reads CSASDSHRETNYGYTF. Here the CDR3 DNA reads TGCAGTGCTAGTGATAGTCACAGGGAAACTAACTATGGCTACACCTTC.

This chain joins TRBV12-3 or TRBV12-4 and TRBJ1-1, with a possible D match to TRBD1 (6 bases). CDR3 length equals 13 residues. Trimming stripped 4 bases from V and 5 bases from J, with 11 bases between. The CDR3 coding sequence is TGTGCCAGCAGTTCCCGACAGGATACTGAAGCTTTCTTT. As protein: CASSSRQDTEAFF.

The chain joins TRBV7-8 to TRBJ1-5, with a possible D match to TRBD1 (6 bases). The CDR3 is 17 residues long. Trimming pared 8 bases from V and 0 bases from J, leaving 20 bases between. The germline V gene has CDR1 SGHVS and CDR2 FQNEAQ. The CDR3 DNA follows: TGTGCCAGCTCCCGGACAGAAACACTAGATAGCAATCAGCCCCAGCATTTT. Amino acids: CASSRTETLDSNQPQHF.

In DNA form, the CDR3 reads TGTGCCATCAGTGATCTAACTAGCGCGCTTGGCCATGAGCAGTTCTTC. Amino acid sequence: CAISDLTSALGHEQFF. The V and J genes are TRBV10-3 and TRBJ2-1, with 7 positions matching TRBD2. Germline-derived CDR1 and CDR2 are ENHRY and SYGVKD. Losses at the gene ends were 3 bases for V and 8 bases for J; bases not matched to a gene: 13. The length of the CDR3 is 16 residues.

This rearrangement joins TRBV6-2 or TRBV6-3 to TRBJ2-7; 7 bases agree with TRBD2. This CDR3 contains 13 residues. Losses at the gene ends were 6 bases for V and 2 bases for J; bases not matched to a gene: 4. The germline CDR1 and CDR2 sequences are MNHEY and SVGEGT. The CDR3 protein is CASSGRRPYEQYF. DNA of the CDR3: TGTGCCAGCAGCGGGAGGAGGCCCTACGAGCAGTACTTC.

The gene calls are TRBV7-6 and TRBJ2-3, with 7 bases that match TRBD2. Losses at the gene ends were 2 bases for V and 1 base for J; bases not matched to a gene: 3. This CDR3 region has 15 residues. Germline CDR1 SGHVS, CDR2 FNYEAQ. In nucleotides, the CDR3 is TGTGCCAGCAGCTTATTGGCGGGAGGCACAGATACGCAGTATTTT. It is translated as CASSLLAGGTDTQYF.

V usage is TRBV11-3 and J usage is TRBJ1-3; no clear D. Trimming took off 0 bases at V and 0 bases at J, with 6 bases between the two ends. CDR1 and CDR2 (germline): SGHNT, YENEEA. The CDR3 runs to 15 residues. Written as DNA, the CDR3 is TGTGCCAGCAGCTTAGACAGGTTCTCTGGAAACACCATATATTTT. Translating gives CASSLDRFSGNTIYF.

This clone has only one observation. The chain joins TRBV7-9 to TRBJ2-1; 11 bases map to TRBD2. The germline V gene encodes CDR1 SEHNR and CDR2 FQNEAQ (reference sequence). With 5 bases clipped from V and 6 bases from J, the junction kept 9 bases outside the gene matches. CDR3 length equals 16 residues. In DNA form, the CDR3 reads TGTGCCAGCAGCGCACGACTAGCGGGATGGCGCAATGAGCAGTTCTTC. Its translation: CASSARLAGWRNEQFF.

The chain has TRBV19 and TRBJ2-6; D is ambiguous. Trimming stripped 5 bases from V and 0 bases from J, with 11 bases between. Per germline, CDR1 LNHDA and CDR2 SQIVND (reference sequence). The CDR3 has 16 residues. The CDR3 DNA follows: TGTGCCAGTAGTCCCGGTGTTAACTCTGGGGCCAACGTCCTGACTTTC. It encodes CASSPGVNSGANVLTF.

The rearrangement uses TRBV9 and TRBJ2-1, with a possible D match to TRBD2 (6 bases). Trimming cost V 4 bases and J 5 bases, with 19 bases left between them. The CDR3 spans 16 residues. Germline V gene data show CDR1 as SGDLS and CDR2 as YYNGEE. The CDR3 loop reads CASSTSRDSSNNEQFF. The CDR3 DNA follows: TGTGCCAGCAGCACCAGCCGGGACTCGTCCAACAATGAGCAGTTCTTC.

The rearrangement uses TRBV27 and TRBJ2-1; weak D call: TRBD1 (6 bases). The CDR3 extends over 15 amino acids. Germline CDR1 is MNHEY and CDR2 is SMNVEV (reference sequence). Trimming left V 7 bases short and J 5 bases short, with 18 bases between. CDR3 amino acids: CASTTSQGGDNEQFF. CDR3 nucleotide sequence: TGTGCCAGCACCACCTCACAAGGGGGTGACAATGAGCAGTTCTTC.

The V gene is TRBV29-1, the J gene TRBJ1-2; D is ambiguous. Between the trimmed V and J ends, which lost 1 base and 7 bases, there was a span of 13 bases. The germline gives CDR1 SQVTM, CDR2 ANQGSEA. The CDR3 covers 13 residues. CDR3 in DNA: TGCAGCGTTGAAGGACGCGGCGCGGGTGGCTACACCTTC. As protein: CSVEGRGAGGYTF.

This sequence joins TRBV5-5 and TRBJ2-7; tentatively, D is TRBD1 (6 bases). The germline CDR1 and CDR2 sequences are SGHKS and YYEKEE (reference sequence). The length of the CDR3 is 15 residues. Trimming took off 0 bases at V and 2 bases at J, with 12 bases between the two ends. CDR3 coding DNA: TGTGCCAGCAGCTTGGCCCGGACAGCCGCCTACGAGCAGTACTTC. Protein: CASSLARTAAYEQYF. The full variable domain, its missing parts supplied by reference TRBV5-5 and TRBJ2-7, is DAGVTQSPTHLIKTRGQQVTLRCSPISGHKSVSWYQQVLGQGPQFIFQYYEKEERGRGNFPDRFSARQFPNYSSELNVNALLLGDSALYLCASSLARTAAYEQYFGPGTRLTVT.

J is TRBJ2-2 and V is TRBV27, with 9 bases that match TRBD2. The germline CDR1 and CDR2 sequences are MNHEY and SMNVEV (reference sequence). This CDR3 region has 17 residues. V lost 6 bases to trimming and J lost 2 bases; unmatched junction nucleotides: 10. CDR3 residues: CASSLAPGTSNTGELFF. CDR3 bases: TGTGCCAGCAGCTTGGCCCCCGGGACTAGCAACACCGGGGAGCTGTTTTTT.

The chain has TRBV10-3 and TRBJ2-1, with D maybe TRBD2 (6 bases). Germline CDR1 is ENHRY and CDR2 is SYGVKD. CDR3 length: 16 residues. V gave up 9 bases and J gave up 3 bases, with 21 bases separating them. The CDR3 nucleotides are TGTGCCATGCCCTCAGCCGGGCGGGGTCTCTACAATGAGCAGTTCTTC. Translating gives CAMPSAGRGLYNEQFF.